This section outlines one TCR beta chain sequence together with its context. Its specific antigen is unknown. Base qualities were left out, and no much larger clone turns up one base away. Trimming at the junction amounts to 2 bases on V and 8 bases on J, and the germline ends lie 12 bases apart. Measured from the cysteine to the phenylalanine, the CDR3 is 14 residues long. The read is trimmed to its CDR3 DNA, 42 bases read in frame from base 1. The data were taken from a study of CD8 T cells in ankylosing spondylitis (dated by TCRdb to 2016 to 2017). General notes on the study: The study profiled T cell receptor beta repertoires in healthy donors and ankylosing spondylitis patients to find disease-linked TCR variants. The full study cohort comprised 25 or so ankylosing spondylitis patients and 85 to 120 healthy donors. Samples of peripheral blood were taken, and for ankylosing spondylitis patients, synovial fluid was collected as well.

Data came from an Illumina HiSeq 2500. TCR beta libraries were prepared by quantitative 5'-RACE with molecular barcodes. The original methods were these. A new computational method, built on a probabilistic model of VDJ rearrangement, was used to identify disease-linked TCR variants. TCRdb ran its own pipeline on the public reads, namely fastp trimming at Q25 and MiXCR clone calling, and kept in-frame beta chains. Every entry covers one CDR3 protein and lists the most common genes and DNA from its rows. It is TCRdb's table, rather than the study itself, that gives the V and J calls and clone size. This sample comprises roughly 180,000 distinct CDR3 sequences, roughly 13% of them detected only once. 16% of the sample goes to the ten largest clones. Study-wide findings and limitations: The disease-linked clones had a CD8+ phenotype and were found at relatively low frequencies in peripheral blood. A TCR beta motif of several highly homologous amino acid variants appeared characteristic of blood from ankylosing spondylitis patients. Some of the motif variants had been reported before in the synovial fluid and blood of reactive arthritis patients, a finding that suggests common disease-initiation mechanisms. Significant enrichment of the disease-linked clones was reported in matched synovial fluid samples from ankylosing spondylitis patients.

The sample taken for sequencing was blood, either unsorted or a sorted T cell fraction (not recorded which). The clonotype was recovered from a male donor with ankylosing spondylitis or in good health (not recorded which). This sequence uses TRBV12-3 or TRBV12-4 and TRBJ1-4; the D gene is not confidently resolved. The CDR3 loop reads CASSLNPLGEKLFF. At the DNA level, the sequence is TGTGCCAGCAGTTTAAACCCTTTGGGGGAAAAACTGTTTTTT.